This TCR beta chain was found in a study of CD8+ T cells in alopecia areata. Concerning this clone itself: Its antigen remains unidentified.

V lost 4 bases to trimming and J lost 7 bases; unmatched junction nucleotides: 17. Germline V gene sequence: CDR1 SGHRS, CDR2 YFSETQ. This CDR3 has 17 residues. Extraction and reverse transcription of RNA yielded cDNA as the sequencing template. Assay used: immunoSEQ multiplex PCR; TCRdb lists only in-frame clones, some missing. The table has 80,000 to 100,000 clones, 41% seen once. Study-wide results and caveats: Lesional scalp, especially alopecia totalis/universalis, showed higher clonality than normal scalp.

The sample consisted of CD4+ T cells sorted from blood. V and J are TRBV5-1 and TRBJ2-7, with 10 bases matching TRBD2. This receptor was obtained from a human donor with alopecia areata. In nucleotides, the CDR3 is TGCGCCAGCAGCACCGGGACTAGCGCTTCGAGGGGGACTGAGCAGTACTTC. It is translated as CASSTGTSASRGTEQYF. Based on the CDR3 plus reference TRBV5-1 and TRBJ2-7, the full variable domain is KAGVTQTPRYLIKTRGQQVTLSCSPISGHRSVSWYQQTPGQGLQFLFEYFSETQRNKGNFPGRFSGRQFSNSRSEMNVSTLELGDSALYLCASSTGTSASRGTEQYFGPGTRLTVT.